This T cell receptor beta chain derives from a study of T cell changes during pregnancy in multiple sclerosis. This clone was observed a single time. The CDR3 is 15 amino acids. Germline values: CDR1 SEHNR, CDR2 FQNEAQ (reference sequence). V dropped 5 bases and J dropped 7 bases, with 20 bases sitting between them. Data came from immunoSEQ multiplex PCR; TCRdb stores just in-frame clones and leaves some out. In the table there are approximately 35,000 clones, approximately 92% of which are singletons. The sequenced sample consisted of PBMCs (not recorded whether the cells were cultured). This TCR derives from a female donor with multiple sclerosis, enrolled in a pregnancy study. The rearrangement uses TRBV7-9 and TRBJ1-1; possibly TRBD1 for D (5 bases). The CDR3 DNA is TGTGCCAGCAGCAGGGGAGGCACCCAAACTAGTGAAGCTTTCTTT. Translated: CASSRGGTQTSEAFF.